What follows are 14 T cell receptor beta chains derived from one specimen sequenced in a study of T-cell reconstitution after alpha-beta-depleted transplantation in children (dated by TCRdb to the mid-2010s). The library relied on PCR. Sequencer: Illumina HiSeq 2500. Molecular barcoding was employed in the preparation of TCR libraries, with unique molecular identifiers being used to normalize TCRbeta repertoire quantification. The raw public reads went through TCRdb reprocessing: fastp at Q25, MiXCR clone calling, in-frame beta chains kept. Identical CDR3 protein sequences are pooled into one entry, listed with their most common genes and DNA. The sample table holds about 230,000 distinct CDR3 sequences, of which 9.7% were seen once. In total, the top ten clones hold approximately 4.7% of the sample. The sample was PBMCs from the stem cell graft donor, taken from the stem cell graft. The receptor source for this set is a human donor who donated a stem cell graft to a child with SCID.

This clonotype showed up many times. V and J are TRBV12-3 or TRBV12-4 and TRBJ2-5, with 9 bases fitting TRBD1. V lost 3 bases and J lost 5; bases outside the gene matches: 4. The CDR3 runs to 14 residues. The CDR3 loop is CASSFDRGSETQYF. The CDR3 nucleotides are TGTGCCAGCAGTTTCGACAGGGGGAGTGAGACCCAGTACTTC.

This clonotype was picked up many times. The V and J genes are TRBV6-1 and TRBJ1-5, with 7 bases identical to TRBD1. The V segment lost 6 bases and the J segment 2 bases; nucleotides outside the gene matches: 7. Germline CDR1 and CDR2: MNHNS and SASEGT. The CDR3 runs 15 residues. This CDR3 is CASRPGQGGNQPQHF. The CDR3 coding sequence is TGTGCCAGCAGGCCCGGGCAGGGGGGCAATCAGCCCCAGCATTTT.

There are many counts of this clonotype. The rearrangement links TRBV6-5 to TRBJ1-5; TRBD1 matches 9 bases. CDR3 length equals 16 residues. V lost 4 bases to trimming and J lost 7 bases; unmatched junction nucleotides: 11. The V gene's germline CDR1 is MNHEY and CDR2 SVGAGI. This CDR3 reads CASSSSGQGSRQPQHF. Written as DNA, the CDR3 is TGTGCCAGCAGTTCATCGGGACAGGGATCACGCCAGCCCCAGCATTTT.

There are a few counts of this clonotype. The chain joins TRBV6-5 to TRBJ1-5; D might be TRBD1 (5 bases). Per the germline V gene, CDR1 is MNHEY and CDR2 is SVGAGI. Trimming removed 2 bases from V and 6 bases from J, with 17 bases in between. The CDR3 runs to 16 residues. DNA of the CDR3: TGTGCCAGCAGTTACGGGGGAGCGGGGAGTGGTCAGCCCCAGCATTTT. Encoded protein: CASSYGGAGSGQPQHF.

This clonotype was counted at least ten times. CDR3 loop: CASSDGQGVQETQYF. CDR3 coding DNA: TGTGCCAGCAGTGACGGACAGGGGGTCCAAGAGACCCAGTACTTC. J is TRBJ2-5 and V is TRBV2; the match to TRBD1 covers 10 bases. Trimming took 3 bases from V and 1 from J; bases not matched to a gene: 2. Germline loops: CDR1 SNHLY, CDR2 FYNNEI. This CDR3 is built from 15 residues.

This clonotype was seen many times. The genes are TRBV29-1 and TRBJ1-4; tentatively, D is TRBD1 (6 bases). V shed 6 bases and J shed 6 bases, with 11 bases lying between them. Germline V gene data show CDR1 as SQVTM and CDR2 as ANQGSEA. The CDR3 is 12 residues long. CDR3 DNA: TGCAGCGTACAGGGAGTAGATGAAAAACTGTTTTTT. This gives the protein CSVQGVDEKLFF.

In this sample, this clonotype turned up once. The CDR3 bases are TGTGCCAGCAGCGAGAAAGGGGGAGGGACTGGAAACACCATATATTTT. Its protein is CASSEKGGGTGNTIYF. This chain uses TRBV7-8 with TRBJ1-3, with D possibly being TRBD1 (6 bases). The CDR3 has 16 amino acids. The ends were cut back, 5 bases at V and 2 bases at J, with 16 bases in the middle. CDR1 and CDR2 from the germline V gene are SGHVS and FQNEAQ. The full variable domain, completed using reference TRBV7-8 and TRBJ1-3, is GAGVSQSPRYKVAKRGQDVALRCDPISGHVSLFWYQQALGQGPEFLTYFQNEAQLDKSGLPSDRFFAERPEGSVSTLKIQRTQQEDSAVYLCASSEKGGGTGNTIYFGEGSWLTVV.

This clonotype was counted at least ten times. This rearrangement joins TRBV12-3 or TRBV12-4 to TRBJ2-7, with D perhaps TRBD2 (5 bases). The CDR3 runs to 14 residues. The V and J ends lost 6 bases and 0 bases respectively, with 12 bases between them. CDR3 nucleotides: TGTGCCAGCAGCCGGCGGGTATCCTCCTACGAGCAGTACTTC. It translates to CASSRRVSSYEQYF.

This clonotype was picked up many times. The rearrangement uses TRBV27 and TRBJ1-1; possibly TRBD1 for D (5 bases). This CDR3 comprises 14 residues. Trimming left V 6 bases short and J 0 bases short, with 11 bases between. The germline gives CDR1 MNHEY, CDR2 SMNVEV (reference sequence). The CDR3 loop is CASSDRGLNTEAFF. In nucleotides, the CDR3 is TGTGCCAGCAGCGACAGAGGGTTGAACACTGAAGCTTTCTTT.

This clonotype was seen repeatedly, ten times or more. The chain links TRBV18 to TRBJ2-7, with TRBD1 identical over 10 bases. This CDR3 is built from 15 residues. Per the germline V gene, CDR1 is KGHSH and CDR2 is LQKENI. Trimming at V came to 3 bases and at J to 4 bases, leaving 6 bases not matched to a gene. The DNA for the CDR3 is TGTGCCAGCTCACCTTCGACAGGGGGCTGGTACGAGCAGTACTTC. Translating it yields CASSPSTGGWYEQYF.

The table lists this clonotype with many counts. The rearrangement uses TRBV12-3 or TRBV12-4 and TRBJ1-2; D not certain. The ends were cut back, 1 base at V and 1 base at J, with 10 bases in the middle. CDR3 length: 15 amino acids. CDR3 bases: TGTGCCAGCAGTTTAGGTCGCGGCAGTAACTATGGCTACACCTTC. Translating it yields CASSLGRGSNYGYTF.

This clonotype was seen at least ten times. The V gene is TRBV6-1, the J gene TRBJ1-5; D unresolved. Trimming stripped 4 bases from V and 7 bases from J, with 11 bases between. This CDR3 is 13 amino acids long. CDR1 is MNHNS and CDR2 is SASEGT in the germline V gene. CDR3 residues: CASSVAGWQPQHF. The CDR3 DNA reads as TGTGCCAGCAGTGTGGCGGGGTGGCAGCCCCAGCATTTT.

The genes are TRBV20-1 and TRBJ2-1; 10 nucleotides agree with TRBD2. CDR1 is DFQATT, CDR2 SNEGSKA, per germline (reference sequence). The CDR3 is made up of 14 amino acids. Losses at the gene ends were 6 bases for V and 6 bases for J; bases not matched to a gene: 8. CDR3 residues: CSAKGLAQSNEQFF. The CDR3 nucleotides read TGCAGTGCGAAGGGACTAGCGCAATCCAATGAGCAGTTCTTC.

The sample holds many counts of this clonotype. The chain has TRBV11-2 and TRBJ2-2, with 8 positions matching TRBD2. This CDR3 has 16 residues. The V gene's germline CDR1 is SGHAT and CDR2 FQNNGV. V dropped 1 base and J dropped 4; count of bases not matched to a gene: 5. The chain's CDR3 is CASSLVGGGITGELFF. The CDR3 DNA reads TGTGCCAGCAGCTTAGTCGGCGGGGGGATCACCGGGGAGCTGTTTTTT. Drawing the rest from reference TRBV11-2 and TRBJ2-2, the complete variable domain is EAGVAQSPRYKIIEKRQSVAFWCNPISGHATLYWYQQILGQGPKLLIQFQNNGVVDDSQLPKDRFSAERLKGVDSTLKIQPAKLEDSAVYLCASSLVGGGITGELFFGEGSRLTVL.